This entry concerns a single T cell receptor (beta chain). Its target is not known. This record belongs to a study of OX40 agonist ivuxolimab in advanced cancers. The germline V gene encodes CDR1 SGHTA and CDR2 FQGTGA. CDR3 length: 16 amino acids. The V and J ends lost 2 bases and 0 bases, in that order; junction bases with no gene match: 3. The cohort excluded patients with autoimmune disease history or systemic immunosuppression. The study's findings and limits: The authors also found low normalized T-cell clonal expansion in some nonresponders.

Here immunoSEQ multiplex PCR was the method, and the copy in TCRdb shows in-frame clones only, minus some. The repertoire has roughly 81,000 clones, 70% to 90% of them found once; the top ten carry roughly 0.44%. The clonotype comes from an adult with an advanced solid tumor such as melanoma, head and neck, liver or kidney cancer. Sequencing was performed on CD4+ or CD8+ T cells sorted from blood, taken in a trial of the OX40 agonist ivuxolimab. The chain recombines TRBV7-3 with TRBJ2-2; 7 bases agree with TRBD1. For the CDR3, the DNA is TGTGCCAGCAGCTTAGCCGGGACAGCGAACACCGGGGAGCTGTTTTTT. It is translated as CASSLAGTANTGELFF.